The rows below give T cell receptor beta chains drawn from one sample of a study of cytomegalovirus exposure and HLA in healthy donors. The protocol was immunoSEQ multiplex PCR, while the TCRdb copy is restricted to in-frame clones and leaves out a portion. The table shows some 150,000 clones, with roughly four fifths occurring only once. Sequences were obtained from PBMCs. The receptors come from a man aged 18-30 years in good health and CMV-seropositive. Both conserved end residues are part of each CDR3. D genes are given only for firm matches. The size of a clone is reported for some rows only, either as once, few or many, or as a class for expanded clones.

size	D	V	J	DNA	CDR3
once	.	TRBV2	TRBJ2-7	TGTGCCAGCAGTCCTACGGGGGGCGCCTACGAGCAGTACTTC	CASSPTGGAYEQYF
.	TRBD1	TRBV28	TRBJ1-3	TGTGCCAGCAGTCTAACCACAGGGGCTGGAAACACCATATATTTT	CASSLTTGAGNTIYF
.	TRBD2	TRBV4-2	TRBJ2-7	TGTGCCAGCAGACTCACCGGGACTAGCGGGAGAAGCCTATCCTACGAGCAGTACTTC	CASRLTGTSGRSLSYEQYF
few	.	TRBV28	TRBJ1-1	TGTGCCAGCAGTTCAACGGACAAGGGTAACACTGAAGCTTTCTTT	CASSSTDKGNTEAFF
.	.	TRBV5-1	TRBJ1-1	TGCGCCAGCAGCCAAACCGGGGGGAACACTGAAGCTTTCTTT	CASSQTGGNTEAFF
.	.	TRBV13	TRBJ1-1	TGTGCCAGCAGCTTACGCGGGATGAACACTGAAGCTTTCTTT	CASSLRGMNTEAFF
.	TRBD1	TRBV28	TRBJ1-5	TGTGCCAGCAGTACCCCCCGGGACAGATATAGCAATCAGCCCCAGCATTTT	CASSTPRDRYSNQPQHF
once	TRBD1	TRBV29-1	TRBJ1-4	TGCAGCGTGGGGGACAGGGGACCAAATGAAAAACTGTTTTTT	CSVGDRGPNEKLFF
.	.	TRBV14	TRBJ1-1	TGTGCCAGCAGCCCAATCACTGAAGCTTTCTTT	CASSPITEAFF
.	TRBD2	TRBV5-1	TRBJ2-1	TGCGCCAGCAGCTTAACCGGGGGACTGGGACTAGCGGGAGGTTTTGAGCAGTTCTTC	CASSLTGGLGLAGGFEQFF
once	.	TRBV11-2	TRBJ2-7	TGTGCCAGCAGTCGACAACACGCTGGAGGATACGAGCAGTACTTC	CASSRQHAGGYEQYF
.	.	TRBV7-9	TRBJ2-5	TGTGCCAGCAGCCGTTATATAGCGGAGACCCAAGAGACCCAGTACTTC	CASSRYIAETQETQYF